The entry that follows covers one T cell receptor beta chain sequence. In its sample, this clone was seen many times. Its antigen is currently not known. Base-call qualities are not available, and no considerably larger clone is one nucleotide away. These data belong to a study of beta chain features in type 1 diabetes (dated by TCRdb to about 2018). Background on the whole study: Mean age, gender distribution, total cell number and subset yield were not different between patients and healthy donors. A total of over 95,000,000 sorted cells were examined across all samples, and RNA yield correlated strongly with the number of cells per subset. The study compared TCRB repertoires of sorted circulating CD4+ T cell subsets between recently diagnosed type 1 diabetes patients and matched healthy donors. Whereas all 28 donors provided naive and central memory subsets, regulatory and stem cell-like memory subsets were isolated from just 8 patients and about eight healthy donors.

At the junction V is shortened by 3 bases and J by 11 bases, with 12 bases in between. CDR1 and CDR2 were assigned from the germline V gene as SQVTM and ANQGSEA. Including the terminal cysteine and phenylalanine, the CDR3 comprises 11 residues. Just CDR3 DNA is preserved here, 33 bases in frame from base 1. Each donor gave one peripheral blood draw, averaging around 0.11 L, which was collected into heparinised tubes. Using a panel that included CD45RO, CCR7, CD25, CD127, CD95 and CD27, naive, central memory, regulatory and stem cell-like memory CD4+ T cells were sorted on a BD FACSAria II. Purity was above 95% for every sorted population. PBMCs were separated immediately by Lymphoprep density gradient centrifugation and were stained directly, without being cultured. To minimize batch effects, samples were stained and sorted in pairs, one healthy donor with one patient per experiment. All of the isolated RNA was reverse transcribed with the High Capacity cDNA Reverse Transcription Kit, so expressed TCRB transcripts were sequenced. Naive, central memory and regulatory T cell samples underwent deep immunoSEQ sequencing, averaging around 4 million total reads per sample. After sorted cells were lysed in RLT buffer, RNA was extracted with DNase-treated RNeasy Micro or Mini kits, with the choice depending on cell number. To prevent cross-contamination, every cell subset was processed on its own, while patient and healthy donor samples were processed together. The immunoSEQ multiplex PCR was used to amplify TCRB sequences from cDNA, yielding 87-bp fragments that span the CDR3 region. The amplicons were sequenced using the Illumina HiSeq platform. In the source study's methods: Synthetic template baselines were used to correct PCR bias computationally, reads within Hamming distance 2 were collapsed together, and singletons that could not be merged were discarded. Reads were aligned to IMGT to assign V, D and J genes, CDR3 length, and insertions or deletions at six rearrangement sites. Within each subset, clonotype counts were normalized to the number of sorted cells before true diversity and Gini coefficients were calculated with the tcR R package. The overlap coefficient, calculated on TCRB nucleotide sequences, was used to measure repertoire sharing. This is the immuneACCESS table as TCRdb keeps it, with only in-frame sequences that have V and J called. A part of the clones is gone; compared with another copy, unresolved V genes explain less than half, and the rest is unexplained. The V and J calls and clone size are taken from that table; D and trimming were inferred from the DNA. For this sample there are approximately 160,000 clones; about 8.1% appear just once. Jointly, the top ten make up approximately 0.69% of the sample.

What the study reported, not specific to this receptor: Fewer insertions and more nucleotide deletions at VDJ recombination sites were observed in patients with type 1 diabetes, implying thymic rearrangement abnormalities. Because cDNA rather than genomic DNA was sequenced, highly expressing activated cells could have been over-represented, although no difference in activation and CD3 levels was found between groups. Because small numbers of individuals were included in the HLA sub-analyses, any influence of HLA type on TCRB rearrangement was left unresolved. Naive, central memory and regulatory TCRB repertoires appeared to be more similar among patients than among healthy donors. In all four CD4+ subsets, TCRB CDR3 length was moderately but significantly shorter in type 1 diabetes patients. Shorter templates might have been favored by PCR, but patient and control samples were amplified and corrected together, so both groups would have been affected equally by any skew.

What was sequenced was central memory CD4+ T cells from blood. The TCR was taken from a young man in good health. The chain joins TRBV29-1 to TRBJ2-3; matching of 5 bases hints at TRBD2 as the D gene. The CDR3 in this case is CSVEVAGLQYF. The nucleotide sequence is given as TGCAGCGTTGAGGTGGCAGGACTGCAGTATTTT.